Below, 28 T cell receptor beta chains from the same sample are listed, as sequenced in a study of cytomegalovirus exposure and HLA in healthy donors. With 60 Vbeta and 13 Jbeta primers, the PCR was carried out. This table comes from immunoSEQ multiplex PCR, and its TCRdb copy is limited to in-frame clones, with some not included. Of some 160,000 clones in the sample, 70% to 85% were seen once. Material: PBMCs. These receptors were taken from a woman aged 25 to 39 in good health and CMV-seronegative.

CDR3 amino acids: CASSTEGQGDQPQHF. For the CDR3, the DNA is TGTGCCAGCAGCACCGAGGGACAGGGGGATCAGCCCCAGCATTTT. The gene calls are TRBV5-6 and TRBJ1-5; TRBD1 matches 11 bases. V trimming: 4 bases; J trimming: 5 bases; junction bases outside the gene matches: 5. This CDR3 has 15 residues. Germline-derived CDR1 and CDR2 are SGHDT and YYEEEE.

V and J are TRBV7-2 and TRBJ1-5; no definite D call. The V end lost 5 bases, the J end lost 5 bases, and 10 bases lay between the germline ends. Germline V gives CDR1 SGHTA, CDR2 FQGNSA. The CDR3 sequence is 13 residues long. CDR3 amino acids: CASSPVRDQPQHF. CDR3 sequence (DNA): TGTGCCAGCAGCCCCGTGAGGGATCAGCCCCAGCATTTT.

The chain links TRBV27 to TRBJ1-1, with 11 positions matching TRBD1. The CDR3 spans 14 residues. From germline, CDR1 is MNHEY and CDR2 SMNVEV (reference sequence). J gave up 8 bases and V 6 bases, and 8 bases lay outside the gene matches. The CDR3 is CASSTAGTGGEAFF. In DNA form, the CDR3 reads TGTGCCAGCAGCACCGCCGGGACAGGGGGAGAAGCTTTCTTT.

This sequence joins TRBV23-1 and TRBJ2-7, with 11 bases fitting TRBD1. TRBV23-1 is designated an ORF whose function remains uncertain. CDR3 length equals 15 residues. J gave up 1 base and V 4 bases, and 3 bases lay outside the gene matches. CDR3 loop: CASSPRDRGSYEQYF. The CDR3 DNA sequence: TGCGCCAGCAGTCCGCGGGACAGGGGGTCCTACGAGCAGTACTTC.

The rearrangement links TRBV29-1 to TRBJ2-7; D is unclear. This CDR3 contains 11 residues. CDR1 SQVTM and CDR2 ANQGSEA come from the germline V gene. Trimming took off 7 bases at V and 3 bases at J, with 10 bases between the two ends. CDR3 sequence: CSAFILYEQYF. In DNA, the CDR3 is TGCAGCGCCTTTATCCTCTACGAGCAGTACTTC.

This sequence joins TRBV15 and TRBJ1-2, with no clear D. The germline V gene has CDR1 LNHNV and CDR2 YYDKDF (reference sequence). This CDR3 spans 16 amino acids. The V and J ends lost 3 bases and 8 bases respectively, with 22 bases between them. The CDR3 DNA reads as TGTGCCACCAGCAGTTATCAGGTTTTTAGTGCGGGAGGCTACACCTTC. This sequence encodes CATSSYQVFSAGGYTF.

The genes are TRBV28 and TRBJ1-3; no reliable D call. The V end was cut by 5 bases, the J end by 2 bases, with 10 bases between. The length of the CDR3 is 14 residues. Germline assignment: CDR1 MDHEN and CDR2 SYDVKM. This CDR3 reads CASSAPGTGNTIYF. CDR3 in DNA: TGTGCCAGCAGTGCCCCCGGGACTGGAAACACCATATATTTT.

The rearrangement uses TRBV5-8 and TRBJ2-3, with D maybe TRBD1 (6 bases). CDR1 is SGHTS, CDR2 YDEGEE, per germline. V lost 5 bases, J lost 3 bases, and 10 bases lay in between. The CDR3 extends over 13 amino acids. The CDR3 sequence is CASSYTGTDTQYF. The CDR3 bases are TGTGCCAGCAGTTATACAGGGACAGATACGCAGTATTTT.

The gene calls are TRBV4-2 and TRBJ1-1; 9 bases are a match to TRBD1. Trimming took 4 bases from V and 3 from J; bases not matched to a gene: 3. In germline, CDR1 is LGHNA, CDR2 YNFKEQ. There are 14 residues in the CDR3. DNA for the CDR3: TGTGCCAGCAGCCTTCGACAGGGGGACACTGAAGCTTTCTTT. Translated: CASSLRQGDTEAFF.

The V and J genes are TRBV6-5 and TRBJ1-2; 8 nucleotides match TRBD1. Looked up from germline, CDR1 is MNHEY and CDR2 is SVGAGI. This CDR3 region has 14 residues. Losses at the gene ends were 5 bases for V and 4 bases for J; bases not matched to a gene: 6. CDR3 bases: TGTGCCAGCAGTCTTTCGACAGGGGTCTATGGCTACACCTTC. Its translation is CASSLSTGVYGYTF.

This chain connects TRBV15 to TRBJ1-4; 9 positions match TRBD1. The J segment lost 4 bases and the V segment lost 8 bases, leaving 2 bases of the junction unmatched. CDR1 and CDR2 from the germline V gene are LNHNV and YYDKDF (reference sequence). The CDR3 length is 13 residues. Here the CDR3 reads CATEDRGNEKLFF. CDR3 coding DNA: TGTGCCACCGAGGACAGGGGTAATGAAAAACTGTTTTTT.

Here the CDR3 reads CASSDRQSNQPQHF. In nucleotides, the CDR3 is TGTGCCAGCAGTGATAGACAGAGCAATCAGCCCCAGCATTTT. The J gene is TRBJ1-5, the V gene TRBV2; a possible D gene is TRBD1 (5 bases). Germline CDR1 reads SNHLY; CDR2 reads FYNNEI. V was shortened by 3 bases and J by 1 base, with 7 bases between the two germline ends. This CDR3 is built from 14 residues.

J is TRBJ1-1 and V is TRBV5-1, with D perhaps TRBD1 (5 bases). Germline values: CDR1 SGHRS, CDR2 YFSETQ. Deletions cut 4 bases from V and 0 bases from J, with 10 bases between. The CDR3 consists of 14 residues. CDR3 sequence (DNA): TGCGCCAGCAGCAAGGACAACATGAACACTGAAGCTTTCTTT. Its protein is CASSKDNMNTEAFF.

A single count supports this clone. The chain joins TRBV19 to TRBJ1-5, with 8 bases lining up with TRBD1. With V trimmed by 3 bases and J by 0 bases, 4 bases remained unmatched. The CDR3 length is 16 residues. The germline V gene has CDR1 LNHDA and CDR2 SQIVND (reference sequence). This CDR3 reads CASSIDRGYSNQPQHF. CDR3 nucleotides: TGTGCCAGTAGTATCGACAGGGGATATAGCAATCAGCCCCAGCATTTT.

This chain links TRBV13 with TRBJ2-5; D remains unclear. V dropped 0 bases and J dropped 0 bases, with 5 bases sitting between them. Germline assignment: CDR1 PRHDT and CDR2 FYEKMQ (reference sequence). This CDR3 comprises 14 residues. DNA for the CDR3: TGTGCCAGCAGCTTAGGCCCGTACCAAGAGACCCAGTACTTC. Translating it yields CASSLGPYQETQYF.

V and J are TRBV5-1 and TRBJ2-1, with TRBD1 as a possible D gene (6 bases). The V end lost 4 bases, the J end lost 5 bases, and 13 bases lay between the germline ends. This CDR3 spans 14 amino acids. The germline gives CDR1 SGHRS, CDR2 YFSETQ. CDR3 residues: CASSPTGGHNEQFF. The CDR3 coding sequence is TGCGCCAGCAGCCCGACTGGGGGCCACAATGAGCAGTTCTTC.

V is TRBV9 and J is TRBJ2-1, with D possibly matching TRBD2 (5 bases). The CDR3 contains 15 residues. Germline CDR1 and CDR2: SGDLS and YYNGEE. Trimming cost V 3 bases and J 8 bases, with 18 bases left between them. CDR3 in amino acids: CASSALEWRLDEQFF. CDR3 nucleotides: TGTGCCAGCAGCGCTCTGGAATGGAGGCTGGATGAGCAGTTCTTC.

V is TRBV4-3 and J is TRBJ1-4; D uncertain. V gave up 4 bases and J gave up 8 bases, with 17 bases separating them. The CDR3 has 15 residues. CDR1 and CDR2 (germline): LGHNA, YSLEER. CDR3 loop: CASSRDRVQNEKLFF. In nucleotides, the CDR3 is TGCGCCAGCAGCCGAGACCGGGTCCAAAACGAAAAACTGTTTTTT.

Details on this clone: Relative to the germline gene, one junction end is altered; a read error may explain this. The chain joins TRBV7-7 to TRBJ2-2; D remains unclear. CDR3 size: 14 residues. Germline CDR1 SSHAT, CDR2 FNYEAQ (reference sequence). The CDR3 DNA reads TGTGCTAGCAGCTTAGCACAGAACACCGGGGAGCTGTTTTTT. Translation: CASSLAQNTGELFF.

CDR3 in amino acids: CASTPRQGRGETQYF. CDR3 in DNA: TGTGCCAGCACCCCTAGACAGGGTAGAGGTGAGACCCAGTACTTC. The V call is TRBV5-6, the J call TRBJ2-5; 7 bases align to TRBD1. Trimming removed 6 bases from V and 5 bases from J; junction bases left unmatched: 13. CDR1 and CDR2 (germline): SGHDT, YYEEEE. The CDR3 runs to 15 residues.

The genes are TRBV29-1 and TRBJ1-3; D gene uncertain. CDR3 length: 12 residues. The V gene's germline CDR1 is SQVTM and CDR2 ANQGSEA. V lost 5 bases, J lost 8 bases, and 13 bases lay in between. The CDR3, as DNA: TGCAGCGTTACGATAACGAGTGACACCATATATTTT. This codes for CSVTITSDTIYF.

The chain recombines TRBV5-6 with TRBJ1-1; D is possibly TRBD1 (6 bases). Germline lookup yields CDR1 SGHDT and CDR2 YYEEEE. V was pared by 0 bases and J by 3 bases, with 12 bases between. The CDR3 is 15 residues long. CDR3 in amino acids: CASSLALGQYTEAFF. The CDR3 region has the DNA TGTGCCAGCAGCTTGGCGCTTGGACAGTACACTGAAGCTTTCTTT. Combining the CDR3 with reference TRBV5-6 and TRBJ1-1 gives the whole variable domain DAGVTQSPTHLIKTRGQQVTLRCSPKSGHDTVSWYQQALGQGPQFIFQYYEEEERQRGNFPDRFSGHQFPNYSSELNVNALLLGDSALYLCASSLALGQYTEAFFGQGTRLTVV.

The sample holds a few counts of this clone. One end of the junction does not line up with germline, which may come from a read error. The chain has TRBV30 and TRBJ1-2; tentatively, D is TRBD1 (5 bases). Germline values: CDR1 GTSNPN, CDR2 SVGIG (reference sequence). The CDR3 runs 14 residues. The CDR3 is CAFGLGLVNYGYPF. Written as DNA, the CDR3 is TGTGCCTTTGGACTGGGACTAGTTAACTATGGCTACCCCTTC.

The chain joins TRBV5-6 to TRBJ1-6; D not certain. Germline V lookup: CDR1 SGHDT, CDR2 YYEEEE. There are 12 residues in the CDR3. Trimming removed 0 bases at V and 13 bases at J, with 8 bases between. The CDR3 DNA is TGTGCCAGCAGCTTGGACGGAGCTCCCCTCCACTTT. Translating it yields CASSLDGAPLHF. The variable domain in full, completed from reference TRBV5-6 and TRBJ1-6, reads DAGVTQSPTHLIKTRGQQVTLRCSPKSGHDTVSWYQQALGQGPQFIFQYYEEEERQRGNFPDRFSGHQFPNYSSELNVNALLLGDSALYLCASSLDGAPLHFGNGTRLTVT.

The chain has TRBV19 and TRBJ2-5; 10 bases match TRBD1. The germline V gene has CDR1 LNHDA and CDR2 SQIVND (reference sequence). V lost 6 bases, J lost 4 bases, and 8 bases stayed unmatched. The CDR3 contains 15 residues. The CDR3 here is CASSGTGELGETQYF. DNA for the CDR3: TGTGCCAGTAGCGGGACAGGGGAACTCGGAGAGACCCAGTACTTC.

The V and J genes are TRBV4-1 and TRBJ1-2; weak D call: TRBD1 (5 bases). Per germline, CDR1 MGHRA and CDR2 YSYEKL. Deletions cut 2 bases from V and 3 bases from J, with 16 bases between. The CDR3 consists of 16 residues. The CDR3: CASSQPGSGVYYGYTF. The DNA of the CDR3 is TGCGCCAGCAGCCAACCCGGATCGGGGGTCTACTATGGCTACACCTTC.

The chain joins TRBV7-2 to TRBJ1-6; D ambiguous. This CDR3 region has 14 residues. Deletions cut 4 bases from V and 10 bases from J, with 14 bases between. The germline gives CDR1 SGHTA, CDR2 FQGNSA. The CDR3 region has the DNA TGTGCCAGCAGCTCGCCCCTGGCGGAATCACCCCTCCACTTT. This gives the protein CASSSPLAESPLHF.

This chain links TRBV27 with TRBJ2-7; 8 bases line up with TRBD1. V lost 2 bases, J lost 6 bases, and 6 bases stayed unmatched. Germline loops: CDR1 MNHEY, CDR2 SMNVEV (reference sequence). CDR3 length: 14 residues. CDR3 sequence: CASSLTAGGVEQYF. As DNA, the CDR3 is TGTGCCAGCAGTTTAACGGCAGGGGGCGTCGAGCAGTACTTC.